This record covers a single T cell receptor beta chain. Only a few counts were recorded for this clonotype. No cognate antigen has been identified for it. Base qualities are not provided; no much larger clone lies one nucleotide away. This entry belongs to a study of identical twins listed by TCRdb under 2016. Context from the whole study: To test whether fetal clonotypes persist, this study deep-sequenced TCR alpha and beta repertoires from monozygotic twins, from unrelated adults of various ages, and from cord blood. To rule out contamination, the twin experiments were replicated at different times with different library preparation protocols. Summary of the overall study and its limitations: In monozygotic twins, out-of-frame TCR alpha sharing was systematically underestimated by recombination models, although the models agreed with sharing between unrelated individuals. A weaker excess of twin sharing was found in beta out-of-frame sequences because the signal-to-noise ratio was lowered by fewer shared sequences. Invariant T cells such as MAIT and iNKT could partly confound zero-insertion analyses, though diverse VJ usage argued against this for most clonotypes. Compared with coincidental sharing between unrelated individuals, an excess of low generation-probability sequences was observed among out-of-frame TCR alpha sequences shared between twins. Abundant cord blood beta clonotypes had fewer insertions, young adult naive repertoires showed a similar but weaker trend, and memory repertoires showed no such trend. Because the same donors could not be followed over many years, conclusions were based on cross-sectional statistical analysis.

The library was built by means of 5' RACE. Sequencing relied on an Illumina HiSeq 2000. A universal primer binding site was introduced by template switching, and a unique molecular identifier was present in the final cDNA, enabling accurate counting of TCR cDNA molecules. Specific primers in the conserved constant-segment region were used to synthesize first-strand cDNA for TCR alpha and beta chains. To control for contamination, every cDNA library was double barcoded, receiving both a SMART-Mk sample barcode and Illumina barcodes. Two successive PCR steps introduced TruSeq adapter sequences along with Illumina sample barcodes. The TCR alpha and beta cDNA libraries were sequenced on the Illumina HiSeq platform using custom primers. As for the authors' bioinformatics: MiGEC was used to process raw reads and extract unique molecular identifiers, and MiXCR was used to find CDR3 positions. Recombination models were inferred per individual with the repgenHMM and IGoR tools using an EM algorithm. Shared clonotypes were analyzed with the tcR package in R, and sharing was normalized by the product of cloneset sizes. To study raw recombination without the effects of thymic and clonal selection, out-of-frame nonproductive sequences were analyzed. Using fastp trimming at Q25 and MiXCR clonotype assembly, TCRdb reanalyzed the public sequencing data and kept in-frame beta chains. Rows merge per CDR3 protein into single entries with the most common DNA and genes. These V and J calls rely on TCRdb rather than the paper's analysis. The sample yields about 660,000 distinct CDR3 sequences; roughly 8% were counted once. The ten largest account for around 0.95% of the sample.

From the cysteine through the phenylalanine, the CDR3 covers 14 amino acids. This entry keeps only the CDR3 DNA: 42 bases, framed from base 1. V has 0 bases trimmed and J has 4 bases trimmed; junction bases matching no gene number 5. According to the germline V gene (reference sequence), CDR1 reads DFQATT and CDR2 reads SNEGSKA. Every donor was a healthy Caucasian. The twin cohort consisted of three pairs of female monozygotic twins, all aged roughly 18 to 30 years. The RNA used for TCR libraries was isolated from peripheral blood mononuclear cells. The same sample was also studied in work on yellow fever vaccine responses in identical twins. As that second study puts it: According to the authors, in identical twins the way T cells responded to vaccination appeared partly convergent and partly personalized. In identical twins, the study followed T cell clones that responded to the vaccine with precision.

This TCR was recovered from a woman between 18 and 29 years old in good health. Sequencing was performed on PBMCs. This sequence uses TRBV20-1 and TRBJ2-7, with TRBD2 identical over 8 junction bases. The nucleotides read TGCAGTGCTAGAGACCATAGCGGGATTTACGAGCAGTACTTC. It codes for CSARDHSGIYEQYF.